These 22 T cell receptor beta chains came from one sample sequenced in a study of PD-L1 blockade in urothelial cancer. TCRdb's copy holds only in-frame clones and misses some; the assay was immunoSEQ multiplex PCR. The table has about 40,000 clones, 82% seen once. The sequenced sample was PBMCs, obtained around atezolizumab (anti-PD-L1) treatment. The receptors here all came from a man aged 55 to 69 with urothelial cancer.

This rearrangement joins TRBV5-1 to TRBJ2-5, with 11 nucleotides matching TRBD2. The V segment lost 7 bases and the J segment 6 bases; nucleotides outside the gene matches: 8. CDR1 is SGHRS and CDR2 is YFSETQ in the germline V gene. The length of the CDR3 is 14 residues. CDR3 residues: CASGTSGGFQTQYF. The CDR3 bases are TGCGCCAGCGGTACTAGCGGGGGATTTCAGACCCAGTACTTC.

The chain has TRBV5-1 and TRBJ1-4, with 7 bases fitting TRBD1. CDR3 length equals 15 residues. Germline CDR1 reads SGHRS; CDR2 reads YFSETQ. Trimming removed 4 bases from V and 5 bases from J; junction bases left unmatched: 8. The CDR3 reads CASSLRDSLNEKLFF. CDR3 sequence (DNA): TGCGCCAGCAGCCTGCGGGACAGTTTAAATGAAAAACTGTTTTTT.

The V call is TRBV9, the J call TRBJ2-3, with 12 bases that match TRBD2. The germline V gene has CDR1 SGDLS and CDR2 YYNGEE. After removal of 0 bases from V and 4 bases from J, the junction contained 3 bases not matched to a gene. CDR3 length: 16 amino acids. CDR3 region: CASSVGPSGGADTQYF. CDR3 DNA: TGTGCCAGCAGCGTAGGTCCTAGCGGGGGGGCAGATACGCAGTATTTT.

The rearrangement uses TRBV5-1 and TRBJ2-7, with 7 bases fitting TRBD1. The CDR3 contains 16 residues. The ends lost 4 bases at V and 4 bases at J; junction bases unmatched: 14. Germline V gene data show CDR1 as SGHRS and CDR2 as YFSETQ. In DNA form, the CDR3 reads TGCGCCAGCAGCGGTGGATACCGGGACAGCTTATACGAGCAGTACTTC. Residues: CASSGGYRDSLYEQYF.

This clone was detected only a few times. The CDR3 spells CASRNDYYGYTF. The CDR3, as DNA: TGTGCCAGCAGGAACGACTACTATGGCTACACCTTC. The rearrangement uses TRBV2 and TRBJ1-2; unclear D gene. Trimming shortened V by 6 bases and J by 3 bases, and 8 bases separated the two germline ends. Per germline, CDR1 SNHLY and CDR2 FYNNEI. This CDR3 comprises 12 residues.

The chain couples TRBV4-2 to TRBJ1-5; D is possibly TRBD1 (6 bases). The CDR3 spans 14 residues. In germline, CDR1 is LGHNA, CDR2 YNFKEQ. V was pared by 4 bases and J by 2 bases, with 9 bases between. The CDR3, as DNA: TGTGCCAGCAGCCCTAGACAGGGCAATCAGCCCCAGCATTTT. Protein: CASSPRQGNQPQHF.

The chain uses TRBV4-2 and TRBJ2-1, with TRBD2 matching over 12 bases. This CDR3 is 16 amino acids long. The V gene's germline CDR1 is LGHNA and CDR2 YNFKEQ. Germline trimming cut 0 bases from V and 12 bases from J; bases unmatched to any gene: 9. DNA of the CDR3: TGTGCCAGCAGCCAAGATCGGGCTAGCGGGGGGGCTGGGCAGTTCTTC. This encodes CASSQDRASGGAGQFF.

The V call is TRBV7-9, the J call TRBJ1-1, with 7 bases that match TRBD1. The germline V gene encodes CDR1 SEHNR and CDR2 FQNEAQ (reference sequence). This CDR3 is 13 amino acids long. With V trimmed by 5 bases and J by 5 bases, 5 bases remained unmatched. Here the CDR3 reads CASSVDRETEAFF. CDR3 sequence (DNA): TGTGCCAGCAGCGTAGACAGGGAGACTGAAGCTTTCTTT.

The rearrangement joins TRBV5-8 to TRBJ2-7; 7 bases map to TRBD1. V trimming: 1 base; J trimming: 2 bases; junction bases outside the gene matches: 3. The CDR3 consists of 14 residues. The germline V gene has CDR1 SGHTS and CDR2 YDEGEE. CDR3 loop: CASSLRQGTYEQYF. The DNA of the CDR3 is TGTGCCAGCAGCTTGCGACAGGGAACCTACGAGCAGTACTTC.

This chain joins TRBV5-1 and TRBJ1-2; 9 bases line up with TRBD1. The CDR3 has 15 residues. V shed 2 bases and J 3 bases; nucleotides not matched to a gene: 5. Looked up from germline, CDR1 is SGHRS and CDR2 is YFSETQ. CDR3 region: CASSLGQGFDYGYTF. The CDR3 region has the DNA TGCGCCAGCAGCTTAGGACAGGGGTTTGACTATGGCTACACCTTC.

CDR3 coding DNA: TGTGCCAGCAGCCTGGGGGGGGAAAAACTGTTTTTT. Translated: CASSLGGEKLFF. The V gene is TRBV7-9, the J gene TRBJ1-4; D may be TRBD1 (5 bases). Germline assignment: CDR1 SEHNR and CDR2 FQNEAQ (reference sequence). With 5 bases removed from V and 8 bases from J, the gap between germline ends came to 9 bases. There are 12 residues in the CDR3.

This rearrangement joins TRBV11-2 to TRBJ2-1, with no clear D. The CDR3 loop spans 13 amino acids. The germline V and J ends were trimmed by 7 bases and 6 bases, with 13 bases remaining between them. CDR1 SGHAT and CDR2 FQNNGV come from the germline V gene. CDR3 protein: CASNSGMGNEQFF. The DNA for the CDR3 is TGTGCCAGCAATTCAGGTATGGGCAATGAGCAGTTCTTC.

CDR3 sequence reads: CASSPVVGGSIYTF. The DNA of the CDR3 is TGTGCCAGCAGCCCGGTAGTAGGAGGAAGTATCTACACCTTC. V is TRBV14 and J is TRBJ1-2; D gene unclear. V was clipped by 4 bases and J by 10 bases, with 19 bases between them. This CDR3 has 14 residues. Germline loops: CDR1 SGHDN, CDR2 FVKESK.

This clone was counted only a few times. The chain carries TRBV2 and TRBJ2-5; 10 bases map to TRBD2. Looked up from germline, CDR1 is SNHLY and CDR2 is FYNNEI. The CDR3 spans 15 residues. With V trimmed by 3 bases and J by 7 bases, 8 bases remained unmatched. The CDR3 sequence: CASSEASGGVGTQYF. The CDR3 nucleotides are TGTGCCAGCAGTGAGGCTAGCGGGGGTGTGGGGACCCAGTACTTC.

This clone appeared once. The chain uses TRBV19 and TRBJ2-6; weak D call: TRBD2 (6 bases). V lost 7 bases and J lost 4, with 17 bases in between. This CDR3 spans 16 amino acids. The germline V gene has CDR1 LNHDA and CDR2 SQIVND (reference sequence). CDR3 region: CASKLGGRGGANVLTF. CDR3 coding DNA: TGTGCCAGTAAGCTGGGGGGTAGAGGCGGGGCCAACGTCCTGACTTTC.

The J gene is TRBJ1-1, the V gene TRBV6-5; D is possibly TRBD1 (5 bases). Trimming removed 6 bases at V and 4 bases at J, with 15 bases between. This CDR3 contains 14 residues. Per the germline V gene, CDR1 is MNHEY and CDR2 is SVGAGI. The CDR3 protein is CASRSPGSATEAFF. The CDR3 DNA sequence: TGTGCCAGCAGATCACCAGGGTCGGCCACTGAAGCTTTCTTT.

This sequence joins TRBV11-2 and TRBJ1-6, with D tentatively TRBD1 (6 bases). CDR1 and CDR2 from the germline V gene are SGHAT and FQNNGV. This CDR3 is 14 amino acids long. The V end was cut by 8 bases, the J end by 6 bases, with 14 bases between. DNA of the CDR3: TGTGCCAGCGCGGGGGCCCGGGGTAATTCACCCCTCCACTTT. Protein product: CASAGARGNSPLHF.

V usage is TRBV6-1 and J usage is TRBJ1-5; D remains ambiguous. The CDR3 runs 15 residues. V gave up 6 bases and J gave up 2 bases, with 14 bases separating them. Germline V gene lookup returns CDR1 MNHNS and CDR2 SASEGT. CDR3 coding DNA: TGTGCCAGCAGCCACACATCCTTGGGCAATCAGCCCCAGCATTTT. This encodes CASSHTSLGNQPQHF.

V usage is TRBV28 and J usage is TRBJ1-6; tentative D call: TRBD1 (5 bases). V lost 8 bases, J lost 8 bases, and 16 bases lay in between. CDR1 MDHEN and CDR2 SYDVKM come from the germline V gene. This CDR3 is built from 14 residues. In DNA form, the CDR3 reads TGTGCCAGCTTTTCCCTGACAGACCATTCACCCCTCCACTTT. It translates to CASFSLTDHSPLHF.

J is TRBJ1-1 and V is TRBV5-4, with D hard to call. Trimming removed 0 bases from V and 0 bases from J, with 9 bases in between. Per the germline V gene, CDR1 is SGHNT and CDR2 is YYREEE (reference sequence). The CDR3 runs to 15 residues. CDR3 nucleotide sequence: TGTGCCAGCAGCTTGGCCGAGAGGGTGAACACTGAAGCTTTCTTT. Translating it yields CASSLAERVNTEAFF.

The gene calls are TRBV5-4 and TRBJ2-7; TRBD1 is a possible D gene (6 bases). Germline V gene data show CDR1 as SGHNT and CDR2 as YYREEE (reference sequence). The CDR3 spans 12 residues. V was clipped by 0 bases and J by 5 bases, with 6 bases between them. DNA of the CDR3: TGTGCCAGCAGCTTGGACAGGGACGAGCAGTACTTC. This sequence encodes CASSLDRDEQYF.

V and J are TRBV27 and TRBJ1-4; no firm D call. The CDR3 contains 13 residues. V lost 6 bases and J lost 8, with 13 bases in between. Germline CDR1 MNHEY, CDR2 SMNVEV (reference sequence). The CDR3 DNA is TGTGCCAGCAGCCGTCGGTCGGGGGAAAAACTGTTTTTT. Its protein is CASSRRSGEKLFF.